The rows below give T cell receptor beta chains drawn from one sample of a study of shared clonotypes between healthy human individuals. The method was immunoSEQ multiplex PCR; TCRdb's version includes in-frame clones alone and lacks a portion of them. The data contain over a million clones, about 80% of them singletons. The specimen sequenced was memory CD4+ T cells sorted from blood. These receptor sequences come from a man aged 18 to 29 in good health. The CDR3 runs from the conserved cysteine through the conserved F or W. D genes are given only for firm matches. Where a row states a size, it is once, few, many or the class of an expanded clone; other rows omit it.

TRBV6-6,TRBJ1-1,-,-,TGTGCCAGCAGCTACGAGGCATGGTCCCCAAGGGCTTTCTTT,CASSYEAWSPRAFF
TRBV19,TRBJ1-2,few,-,TGTGCCAGTAGTGAAAGGAACTATGGCTACACCTTC,CASSERNYGYTF
TRBV2,TRBJ1-5,-,-,TGTGCCAGCAGTGAACTGACTCCGCTCCACAGCAATCAGCCCCAGCATTTT,CASSELTPLHSNQPQHF
TRBV29-1,TRBJ1-3,-,-,TGCAGCGCCCTTGAAGATGGAAACACCATATATTTT,CSALEDGNTIYF
TRBV7-2,TRBJ1-5,-,TRBD1,TGTGCCAGCAGCGGCGGGACAGGGCTCAATCAGCCCCAGCATTTT,CASSGGTGLNQPQHF
TRBV5-1,TRBJ1-5,-,TRBD1,TGCGCCAGCAGCTTGGATGGACAGGAATGGCAGCCCCAGCATTTT,CASSLDGQEWQPQHF
TRBV6-1,TRBJ2-5,-,-,TGTGCCAGCAGTGAAATCCAGGGACAGACCCAGTACTTC,CASSEIQGQTQYF
TRBV7-6,TRBJ2-6,-,-,TGTGCCAGCGGATTCTCTGGGGCCAACGTCCTGACTTTC,CASGFSGANVLTF
TRBV9,TRBJ2-5,-,-,TGTGCCAGCGTTACCAGCGGGACAGAGGAGACCCAGTACTTC,CASVTSGTEETQYF
TRBV7-2,TRBJ2-2,few,TRBD1,TGTGCCAGCAGCGTCCTTTGGACAGGGGTCATGAACACCGGGGAGCTGTTTTTT,CASSVLWTGVMNTGELFF
TRBV29-1,TRBJ2-7,few,-,TGCAGCGTTGAGACCCGGGACGTGCAGTACTTC,CSVETRDVQYF
TRBV5-1,TRBJ2-7,-,-,TGCGCCAGCAGCTCCACCGACAGTCCCTACGAGCAGTACTTC,CASSSTDSPYEQYF
TRBV28,TRBJ2-5,-,TRBD2,TGTGCCAGCAGCCAACCTAGCGGGGGGGAGACCCAGTACTTC,CASSQPSGGETQYF
TRBV7-2,TRBJ2-1,few,-,TGTGCCAGCAGCCTAGGCGGTTCCTACAATGAGCAGTTCTTC,CASSLGGSYNEQFF
TRBV2,TRBJ2-1,-,-,TGTGCCAGCAGTAGGTTAGGTGAGCAGTTCTTC,CASSRLGEQFF
TRBV28,TRBJ2-2,-,TRBD1,TGTGCCAGCAGCCCAGGGGGCTGGGGCACCGGGGAGCTGTTTTTT,CASSPGGWGTGELFF
TRBV30,TRBJ1-5,many,-,TGTGCCTGGACCACGGGCGCAGGGCAGCCCCAGCATTTT,CAWTTGAGQPQHF
TRBV4-1,TRBJ2-7,-,-,TGCGCCAGCAGCCCTGCAGGGAGCTCCTACGAGCAGTACTTC,CASSPAGSSYEQYF
TRBV7-2,TRBJ2-5,once,-,TGTGCCAGCAGCCTCCGAGGGGCCCAAGAGACCCAGTACTTC,CASSLRGAQETQYF
TRBV5-6,TRBJ2-3,-,-,TGTGCCAGCAGCTTGGGGGGAGGCGCAGATACGCAGTATTTT,CASSLGGGADTQYF
TRBV7-2,TRBJ2-7,-,TRBD2,TGTGCCAGCAGCTTCGTTTCCGGGACTAGCGGAGCCTACGAGCAGTACTTC,CASSFVSGTSGAYEQYF
TRBV5-4,TRBJ2-5,-,-,TGTGCCAGCAGCTTTACAGGGACCCAAGAGACCCAGTACTTC,CASSFTGTQETQYF
TRBV7-9,TRBJ1-4,few,-,TGTGCCAGCAGCCCGGGTCTTGAAAAACTGTTTTTT,CASSPGLEKLFF